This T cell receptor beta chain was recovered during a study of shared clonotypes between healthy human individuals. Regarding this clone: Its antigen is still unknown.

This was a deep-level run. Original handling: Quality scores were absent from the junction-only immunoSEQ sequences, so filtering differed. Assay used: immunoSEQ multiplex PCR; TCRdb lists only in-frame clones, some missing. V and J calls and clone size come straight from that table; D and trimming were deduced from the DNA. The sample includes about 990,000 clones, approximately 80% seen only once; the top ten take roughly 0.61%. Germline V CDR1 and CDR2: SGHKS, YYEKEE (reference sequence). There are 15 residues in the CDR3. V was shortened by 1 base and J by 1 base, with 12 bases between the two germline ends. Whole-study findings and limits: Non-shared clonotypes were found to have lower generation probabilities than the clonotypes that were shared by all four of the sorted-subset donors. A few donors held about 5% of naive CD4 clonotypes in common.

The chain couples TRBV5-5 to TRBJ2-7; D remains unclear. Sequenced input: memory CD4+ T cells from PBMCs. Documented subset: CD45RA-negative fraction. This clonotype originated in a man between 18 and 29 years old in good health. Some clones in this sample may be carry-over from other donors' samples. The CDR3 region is CASSLRLGQSYEQYF. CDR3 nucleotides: TGTGCCAGCAGCTTGCGGTTGGGTCAGTCCTACGAGCAGTACTTC.